A single sample gave rise to the 18 T cell receptor beta chains below, sequenced in a study of cytomegalovirus exposure and HLA in healthy donors. Primers: 60 Vbeta forward and 13 Jbeta reverse. Repertoires were generated with immunoSEQ multiplex PCR, while TCRdb's copy carries only in-frame clones and drops some. The sample yields approximately 150,000 clones, 65% to 70% seen once. The specimen was PBMCs. These receptors came from a woman aged 18-35 years in good health and CMV-seropositive.

The chain joins TRBV15 to TRBJ1-1; 8 bases are shared with TRBD1. The J segment lost 6 bases and the V segment lost 3 bases, leaving 9 bases of the junction unmatched. This CDR3 contains 15 residues. CDR1 and CDR2 from the germline V gene are LNHNV and YYDKDF (reference sequence). The CDR3, as DNA: TGTGCCACCAGCAGCCGGACAGGGACGAAGGCTGAAGCTTTCTTT. Its protein product is CATSSRTGTKAEAFF.

This clone was detected a few times. The rearrangement joins TRBV29-1 to TRBJ2-1, with 9 bases matching TRBD2. J gave up 4 bases and V 7 bases, and 8 bases lay outside the gene matches. The CDR3 contains 14 residues. Germline CDR1 is SQVTM and CDR2 is ANQGSEA. The CDR3 is CSAKTSGTYNEQFF. The DNA for the CDR3 is TGCAGCGCTAAGACTAGCGGAACTTACAATGAGCAGTTCTTC.

For the CDR3, the DNA is TGCGCCAGCAGCTTGATCCCGGGAGGCAGCTACGAGCAGTACTTC. This sequence encodes CASSLIPGGSYEQYF. V and J are TRBV5-1 and TRBJ2-7, with 7 bases matching TRBD2. The CDR3 extends over 15 amino acids. Germline V CDR1 and CDR2: SGHRS, YFSETQ. The junction had 7 bases not matched to a gene; V was cut back by 1 base and J by 3 bases. Using reference TRBV5-1 and TRBJ2-7 for the parts outside the CDR3, the full variable domain is KAGVTQTPRYLIKTRGQQVTLSCSPISGHRSVSWYQQTPGQGLQFLFEYFSETQRNKGNFPGRFSGRQFSNSRSEMNVSTLELGDSALYLCASSLIPGGSYEQYFGPGTRLTVT.

J is TRBJ1-3 and V is TRBV9; D gene ambiguous. Germline loops: CDR1 SGDLS, CDR2 YYNGEE. The V and J ends lost 0 bases and 1 base respectively, with 8 bases between them. The CDR3 runs 15 residues. CDR3 DNA: TGTGCCAGCAGCGTAGGGGGAGGGTCTGGAAACACCATATATTTT. Residues: CASSVGGGSGNTIYF.

The chain links TRBV29-1 to TRBJ1-3; a possible D gene is TRBD1 (5 bases). V lost 6 bases, J lost 8 bases, and 23 bases lay in between. The length of the CDR3 is 15 residues. Looked up from germline, CDR1 is SQVTM and CDR2 is ANQGSEA. CDR3 protein: CSVGGAREHPDTIYF. The CDR3, as DNA: TGCAGCGTGGGGGGAGCCAGGGAACACCCAGACACCATATATTTT. Combining the CDR3 with reference TRBV29-1 and TRBJ1-3 gives the whole variable domain SAVISQKPSRDICQRGTSLTIQCQVDSQVTMMFWYRQQPGQSLTLIATANQGSEATYESGFVIDKFPISRPNLTFSTLTVSNMSPEDSSIYLCSVGGAREHPDTIYFGEGSWLTVV.

The chain combines TRBV6-6 with TRBJ2-5, with D possibly being TRBD1 (5 bases). V was cut by 6 bases and J by 5 bases, with 10 bases left in between. The germline V gene has CDR1 MNHNY and CDR2 SVGAGI (reference sequence). The CDR3 extends over 12 amino acids. DNA of the CDR3: TGTGCCAGCAGGCAGGGTAGGGAGACCCAGTACTTC. Translation: CASRQGRETQYF.

The CDR3 loop is CATSKNLQRGAFSYNEQFF. CDR3 nucleotides: TGTGCCACCAGCAAGAACCTCCAGCGGGGGGCCTTTTCCTACAATGAGCAGTTCTTC. The J gene is TRBJ2-1, the V gene TRBV15; 9 bases map to TRBD2. The trim removed 4 bases at V and 1 base at J, leaving 14 bases unmatched. This CDR3 has 19 amino acids. Germline CDR1 is LNHNV and CDR2 is YYDKDF (reference sequence).

This clone was seen only a few times. The J gene is TRBJ1-5, the V gene TRBV27; D not certain. CDR3 length: 12 residues. The V and J ends lost 3 bases and 9 bases respectively, with 9 bases between them. Germline V lookup: CDR1 MNHEY, CDR2 SMNVEV (reference sequence). The CDR3 reads CASSFWGGPQHF. CDR3 in DNA: TGTGCCAGCAGTTTTTGGGGAGGGCCCCAGCATTTT.

In its sample, this clone was seen a few times. The chain recombines TRBV27 with TRBJ1-3, with a weak D call TRBD1 (6 bases). The germline CDR1 and CDR2 sequences are MNHEY and SMNVEV (reference sequence). The germline V and J ends were trimmed by 5 bases and 2 bases, with 10 bases remaining between them. The CDR3 extends over 14 amino acids. As DNA, the CDR3 is TGTGCCAGCAGTCGCAGGGGACCTGGAAACACCATATATTTT. Translating gives CASSRRGPGNTIYF.

The V call is TRBV4-3, the J call TRBJ2-1, with 9 bases identical to TRBD2. The ends lost 0 bases at V and 4 bases at J; junction bases unmatched: 4. The germline CDR1 and CDR2 sequences are LGHNA and YSLEER. The CDR3 runs to 16 residues. As DNA, the CDR3 is TGCGCCAGCAGCCAAGATACCAGCGGGGGGTACAATGAGCAGTTCTTC. This translates into CASSQDTSGGYNEQFF.

This clone was seen only once. For the CDR3, the DNA is TGCAGCGTAGACAGGGGGGGCGGAGAGACCCAGTACTTC. Its translation: CSVDRGGGETQYF. The chain links TRBV29-1 to TRBJ2-5, with 9 bases aligning to TRBD1. The CDR3 length is 13 residues. Germline V gives CDR1 SQVTM, CDR2 ANQGSEA. V lost 6 bases, J lost 4 bases, and 6 bases stayed unmatched.

The rearrangement joins TRBV10-3 to TRBJ1-1; D is possibly TRBD1 (5 bases). V lost 2 bases and J lost 4, with 14 bases in between. The germline gives CDR1 ENHRY, CDR2 SYGVKD. This CDR3 contains 15 residues. For the CDR3, the DNA is TGTGCCATCAGTGAGAGCGCCGGCGGGGCCACTGAAGCTTTCTTT. Protein sequence: CAISESAGGATEAFF.

J is TRBJ1-5 and V is TRBV30; 7 bases line up with TRBD1. V gave up 2 bases and J gave up 8 bases; unmatched junction bases: 15. CDR1 and CDR2 (germline): GTSNPN, SVGIG (reference sequence). The CDR3 is made up of 16 amino acids. The CDR3 region is CAWSIYHRGPREPQHF. In DNA, the CDR3 is TGTGCCTGGAGTATTTATCACAGGGGCCCTCGGGAGCCCCAGCATTTT.

The rearrangement links TRBV5-1 to TRBJ2-1; weak D call: TRBD2 (5 bases). The CDR3 spans 15 residues. CDR1 is SGHRS and CDR2 is YFSETQ in the germline V gene. V was trimmed by 0 bases and J by 0 bases, leaving 7 bases between them. CDR3 residues: CASSLGGSSYNEQFF. The CDR3 DNA sequence: TGCGCCAGCAGCTTGGGAGGGAGCTCCTACAATGAGCAGTTCTTC.

The chain couples TRBV2 to TRBJ2-7, with a tentative D call TRBD2 (6 bases). The V gene's germline CDR1 is SNHLY and CDR2 FYNNEI. The CDR3 loop spans 15 amino acids. V dropped 8 bases and J dropped 7 bases, with 24 bases sitting between them. Written as DNA, the CDR3 is TGTGCCAGCGGATGGGGCCTGAGGCGGGGTGCGGAGCAGTACTTC. Translated, it gives CASGWGLRRGAEQYF.

The rearrangement joins TRBV7-2 to TRBJ2-3, with a weak D call TRBD2 (6 bases). CDR1 is SGHTA, CDR2 FQGNSA, per germline. CDR3 size: 17 residues. Trimming left V 2 bases short and J 10 bases short, with 25 bases between. The CDR3 loop reads CASSLQGAGGPMLAQYF. The CDR3 DNA follows: TGTGCCAGCAGCTTACAGGGTGCTGGAGGGCCGATGTTGGCGCAGTATTTT.

The gene calls are TRBV27 and TRBJ2-7, with no clear D. Germline V CDR1 and CDR2: MNHEY, SMNVEV (reference sequence). CDR3 length equals 10 residues. DNA of the CDR3: TGTGCCAGCAGTTTAGGTGCCCCCGGTGTC. It is translated as CASSLGAPGV.

As for this clone: The same CDR3 is also encoded by other DNA sequences in this sample. V usage is TRBV7-2 and J usage is TRBJ1-6; D is unresolved. Germline V gives CDR1 SGHTA, CDR2 FQGNSA. This CDR3 spans 14 amino acids. V lost 3 bases and J lost 7, with 10 bases in between. The CDR3 DNA reads as TGTGCCAGCAGCTTCCGGGAGAGCAATTCACCCCTCCACTTT. Translating it yields CASSFRESNSPLHF.